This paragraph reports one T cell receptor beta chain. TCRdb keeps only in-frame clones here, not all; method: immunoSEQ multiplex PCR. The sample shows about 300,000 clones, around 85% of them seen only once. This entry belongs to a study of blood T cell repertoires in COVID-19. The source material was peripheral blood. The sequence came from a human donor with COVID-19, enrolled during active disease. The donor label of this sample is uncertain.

The chain's CDR3 is CSARDRRAQYF. The CDR3 nucleotides read TGCAGTGCTAGAGACCGCCGGGCCCAGTACTTC. The chain is built from TRBV20-1 and TRBJ2-5; no definite D call. The germline V gene has CDR1 DFQATT and CDR2 SNEGSKA (reference sequence). V gave up 0 bases and J gave up 9 bases, with 8 bases separating them. This CDR3 region has 11 residues.